This is a list of T cell receptor beta chains from one sample in a study of T cell responses to AZD1222 COVID-19 vaccine. Only in-frame clones appear in the TCRdb table, and some are missing; sequencing was by immunoSEQ multiplex PCR. Of some 150,000 clones detected, 92% appear once; the ten largest clones hold roughly 4.5%. Sequenced material: peripheral blood, taken on day 0 of MenACWY control vaccination. The receptor set was obtained from an adult in good health. The CDR3 runs from the conserved cysteine through the conserved F or W.

len,v_gene,j_gene,CDR3aa
15,TRBV18,TRBJ1-5,CASSPEGIGNQPQHF
15,TRBV5-1,TRBJ2-3,CASSLGGGGGDTQYF
16,TRBV12-5,TRBJ2-5,CASGPPSGRAGETQYF
13,TRBV15,TRBJ1-6,CASGQSYNSPLHF
12,TRBV4-2,TRBJ2-2,CASSRTTGELFF
12,TRBV28,TRBJ2-7,CASTPPRGKQYF
19,TRBV4-2,TRBJ2-5,CASSQDLSLGTDRRETQYF
17,TRBV5-6,TRBJ2-1,CASSRPRDWGRGNEQFF
17,TRBV15,TRBJ2-1,CATSPIGAGGPHWEQFF
14,TRBV5-8,TRBJ2-2,CASSWTRNTGELFF
15,TRBV25-1,TRBJ1-5,CASSESSNPHQPQHF
14,TRBV30,TRBJ2-2,CAWSPGLATGELFF
14,TRBV6-6,TRBJ1-1,CASSYPAGDSEAFF
16,TRBV5-5,TRBJ1-2,CASSWGQAVSNYGYTF
14,TRBV5-1,TRBJ2-1,CASSLPYGGDEQFF
15,TRBV30,TRBJ1-2,CAWFPARAIGYGYTF
15,TRBV27,TRBJ1-5,CASSLRRDSNQPQHF
14,TRBV28,TRBJ1-2,CASFSGTVNYGYTF
11,TRBV2,TRBJ2-1,CASNLNYEQFF
13,TRBV7-2,TRBJ2-1,CASSPGQRNEQFF